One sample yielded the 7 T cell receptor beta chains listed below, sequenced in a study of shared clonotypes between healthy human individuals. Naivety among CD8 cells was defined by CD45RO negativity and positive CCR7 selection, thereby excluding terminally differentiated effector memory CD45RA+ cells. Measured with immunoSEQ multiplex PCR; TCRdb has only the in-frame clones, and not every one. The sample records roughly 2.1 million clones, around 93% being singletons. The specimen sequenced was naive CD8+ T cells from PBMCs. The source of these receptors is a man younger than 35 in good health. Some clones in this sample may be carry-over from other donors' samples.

The CDR3 loop reads CASSPQTGLPYEQYF. CDR3 in DNA: TGTGCCAGCAGTCCGCAGACAGGGTTACCCTACGAGCAGTACTTC. J is TRBJ2-7 and V is TRBV27; the match to TRBD1 covers 7 bases. Trimming at V came to 5 bases and at J to 2 bases, leaving 9 bases not matched to a gene. The germline V gene encodes CDR1 MNHEY and CDR2 SMNVEV (reference sequence). The CDR3 totals 15 residues.

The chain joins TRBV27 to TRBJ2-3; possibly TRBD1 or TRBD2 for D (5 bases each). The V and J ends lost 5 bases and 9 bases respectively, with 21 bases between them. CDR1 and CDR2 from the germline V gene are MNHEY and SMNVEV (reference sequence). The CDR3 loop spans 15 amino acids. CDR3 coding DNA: TGTGCCAGCAGTATCCTGGTTGGGGGAGTGGACACGCAGTATTTT. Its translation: CASSILVGGVDTQYF.

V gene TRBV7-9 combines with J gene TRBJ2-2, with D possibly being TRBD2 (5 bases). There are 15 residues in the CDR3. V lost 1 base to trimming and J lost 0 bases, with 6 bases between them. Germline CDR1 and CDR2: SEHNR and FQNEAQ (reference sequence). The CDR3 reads CASSLDGANTGELFF. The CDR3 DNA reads TGTGCCAGCAGCTTAGACGGGGCGAACACCGGGGAGCTGTTTTTT.

The CDR3 protein is CASNHRVGPEQYF. In nucleotides, the CDR3 is TGTGCCAGCAACCATAGGGTAGGACCCGAGCAGTACTTC. This rearrangement joins TRBV28 to TRBJ2-7; D unresolved. This CDR3 spans 13 amino acids. Germline V gene data show CDR1 as MDHEN and CDR2 as SYDVKM. Trimming stripped 7 bases from V and 6 bases from J, with 16 bases between.

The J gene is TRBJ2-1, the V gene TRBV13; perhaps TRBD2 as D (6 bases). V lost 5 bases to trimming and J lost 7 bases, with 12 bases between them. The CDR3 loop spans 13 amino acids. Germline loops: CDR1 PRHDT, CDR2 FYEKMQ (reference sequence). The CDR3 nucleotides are TGTGCCAGCAGCCACCGGGAGTGGAATGAGCAGTTCTTC. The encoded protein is CASSHREWNEQFF.

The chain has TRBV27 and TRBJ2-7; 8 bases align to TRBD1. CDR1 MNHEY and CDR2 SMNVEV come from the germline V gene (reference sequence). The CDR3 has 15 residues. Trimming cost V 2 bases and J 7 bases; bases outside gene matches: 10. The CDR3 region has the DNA TGTGCCAGCAGTTTAAGTCCCAGGGGGCACAGGGAGCAGTACTTC. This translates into CASSLSPRGHREQYF.

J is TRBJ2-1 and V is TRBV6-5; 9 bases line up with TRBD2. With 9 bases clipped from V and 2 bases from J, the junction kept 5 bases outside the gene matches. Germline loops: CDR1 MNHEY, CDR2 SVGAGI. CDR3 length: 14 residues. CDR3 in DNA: TGTGCCAGTAAAGGACTAGCGACCTACAATGAGCAGTTCTTC. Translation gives CASKGLATYNEQFF.